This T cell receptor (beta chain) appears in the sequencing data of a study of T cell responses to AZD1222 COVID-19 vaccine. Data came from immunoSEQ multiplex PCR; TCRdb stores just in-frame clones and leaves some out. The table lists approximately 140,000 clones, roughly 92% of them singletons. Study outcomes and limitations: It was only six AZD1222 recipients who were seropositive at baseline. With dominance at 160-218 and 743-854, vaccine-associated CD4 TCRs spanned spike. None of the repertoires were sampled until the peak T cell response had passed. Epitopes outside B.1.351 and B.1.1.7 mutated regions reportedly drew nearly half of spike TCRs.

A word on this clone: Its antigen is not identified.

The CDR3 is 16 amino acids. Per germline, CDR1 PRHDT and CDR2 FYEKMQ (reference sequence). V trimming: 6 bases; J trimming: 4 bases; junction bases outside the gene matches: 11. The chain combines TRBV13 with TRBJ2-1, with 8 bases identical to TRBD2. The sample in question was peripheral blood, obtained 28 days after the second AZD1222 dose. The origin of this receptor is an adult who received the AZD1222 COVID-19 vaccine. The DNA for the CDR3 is TGTGCCAGCAGAGGGACTAGGGGGGGGTTTTACAATGAGCAGTTCTTC. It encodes CASRGTRGGFYNEQFF.